The 29 T cell receptor beta chains in this list originate from one sample, sequenced in a study of cytomegalovirus exposure and HLA in healthy donors. The primer mix had 60 Vbeta and 13 Jbeta primers. TCRdb's copy holds only in-frame clones and misses some; the assay was immunoSEQ multiplex PCR. There are under 150,000 clones in the sample; around 84% occur only once, and approximately 2.6% lies in the top ten. The sequenced sample consisted of PBMCs. Every receptor here comes from a man between 50 and 59 years old in good health and CMV-seronegative.

The chain uses TRBV2 and TRBJ1-2, with D unclear. The CDR3 length is 13 residues. V was trimmed by 0 bases and J by 6 bases, leaving 8 bases between them. Germline V gene sequence: CDR1 SNHLY, CDR2 FYNNEI. The CDR3 DNA reads TGTGCCAGCAGTGAAGCGGCGGGTAATGGCTACACCTTC. This gives the protein CASSEAAGNGYTF.

This chain uses TRBV18 with TRBJ2-1; 9 bases map to TRBD1. The trim removed 3 bases at V and 6 bases at J, leaving 6 bases unmatched. The CDR3 sequence is 15 residues long. From germline, CDR1 is KGHSH and CDR2 LQKENI. The CDR3 here is CASSPGQGLVNEQFF. The CDR3 DNA reads TGTGCCAGCTCACCGGGACAGGGACTCGTCAATGAGCAGTTCTTC.

Remarks on this clone: A read error is likely, as this CDR3 ends without the conserved phenylalanine or tryptophan. The V call is TRBV6-6, the J call TRBJ1-2, with D perhaps matching TRBD1 (5 bases). The CDR3 has 13 residues. The V and J ends lost 7 bases and 4 bases respectively, with 13 bases between them. Germline V gene sequence: CDR1 MNHNY, CDR2 SVGAGI (reference sequence). DNA of the CDR3: TGTGCCAGCACCCAGCAGGGAGGCTATGGCTACACCGTC. This gives the protein CASTQQGGYGYTV.

The chain is built from TRBV7-2 and TRBJ1-6, with D perhaps matching TRBD1 (6 bases). The CDR3 consists of 13 residues. Per the germline V gene, CDR1 is SGHTA and CDR2 is FQGNSA. The V end was cut by 6 bases, the J end by 7 bases, with 10 bases between. The DNA for the CDR3 is TGTGCCAGCAGGGACAGACGAAATTCACCCCTCCACTTT. Translating it yields CASRDRRNSPLHF.

Turning to this clone: This same CDR3 is encoded by further DNA sequences in the sample. The J gene is TRBJ1-1, the V gene TRBV10-2; D might be TRBD1 (6 bases). There are 14 residues in the CDR3. V lost 3 bases to trimming and J lost 8 bases, with 16 bases between them. Germline CDR1 is WSHSY and CDR2 is SAAADI. In DNA, the CDR3 is TGCGCCAGCAGTGATTGGGGGCGGCGTGGCGAAGCTTTCTTT. Translating gives CASSDWGRRGEAFF.

The chain has TRBV6-1 and TRBJ1-4; no reliable D call. The CDR3 is 15 residues long. The V and J ends lost 5 bases and 7 bases respectively, with 17 bases between them. Germline CDR1 MNHNS, CDR2 SASEGT. The CDR3 sequence is CASSSQVPVAEKLFF. The CDR3 region has the DNA TGTGCCAGCAGTTCTCAGGTACCCGTGGCTGAAAAACTGTTTTTT.

In nucleotides, the CDR3 is TGCGCCAGCAGCCAGGTGGACAGGGACGAGCAGTACTTC. This sequence encodes CASSQVDRDEQYF. The V gene is TRBV4-1, the J gene TRBJ2-7; 8 bases agree with TRBD1. The ends lost 3 bases at V and 5 bases at J; junction bases unmatched: 3. The CDR3 has 13 residues. Germline CDR1 reads MGHRA; CDR2 reads YSYEKL.

This clone was observed a handful of times. The J gene is TRBJ2-1, the V gene TRBV30, with TRBD1 identical over 8 bases. With 1 base clipped from V and 6 bases from J, the junction kept 11 bases outside the gene matches. The CDR3 is 16 residues long. CDR1 GTSNPN and CDR2 SVGIG come from the germline V gene (reference sequence). Here the CDR3 reads CAWSGGQGPTPNEQFF. The CDR3 DNA reads as TGTGCCTGGAGTGGAGGACAGGGTCCCACCCCCAATGAGCAGTTCTTC.

This chain uses TRBV5-1 with TRBJ2-3, with TRBD2 identical over 9 bases. This CDR3 spans 15 amino acids. V dropped 3 bases and J dropped 4; count of bases not matched to a gene: 6. Germline V gene data show CDR1 as SGHRS and CDR2 as YFSETQ. Here the CDR3 DNA reads TGCGCCAGCAGCTCTTTGGCGGGGGGGGCAGATACGCAGTATTTT. Translated: CASSSLAGGADTQYF.

V is TRBV14 and J is TRBJ1-1, with 7 bases that match TRBD1. The germline V gene encodes CDR1 SGHDN and CDR2 FVKESK. The junction had 14 bases not matched to a gene; V was cut back by 6 bases and J by 1 base. The CDR3 contains 17 residues. CDR3 in DNA: TGTGCCAGCAGTCCGACAGGGTCCCCCTTTTCGAACACTGAAGCTTTCTTT. Translating it yields CASSPTGSPFSNTEAFF.

The count of this clone is one. The chain couples TRBV4-1 to TRBJ2-5; 7 bases map to TRBD1. The CDR3 loop spans 17 amino acids. Trimming cost V 4 bases and J 0 bases; bases outside gene matches: 11. Germline V gene lookup returns CDR1 MGHRA and CDR2 YSYEKL. CDR3 sequence: CASSRDRDRHNQETQYF. The CDR3 DNA is TGCGCCAGCAGCCGAGACCGGGACAGACACAACCAAGAGACCCAGTACTTC.

J is TRBJ2-7 and V is TRBV6-1, with TRBD2 identical over 9 bases. The CDR3 has 14 residues. The V and J ends lost 6 bases and 6 bases, in that order; junction bases with no gene match: 9. Germline V gives CDR1 MNHNS, CDR2 SASEGT. The CDR3 DNA sequence: TGTGCCAGCAGCCTCTTAGCGGGGGATGTCGAGCAGTACTTC. Translating it yields CASSLLAGDVEQYF.

The V and J genes are TRBV11-2 and TRBJ2-5; maybe TRBD1 (7 bases). The V gene's germline CDR1 is SGHAT and CDR2 FQNNGV. V was clipped by 1 base and J by 4 bases, with 19 bases between them. The CDR3 has 17 residues. The CDR3 nucleotides read TGTGCCAGCAGCTTAGGCGCTTCAGGGGGGATTTCAGAGACCCAGTACTTC. Translated: CASSLGASGGISETQYF.

This chain uses TRBV7-8 with TRBJ1-5, with no clear D. The CDR3 consists of 13 residues. The ends were cut back, 2 bases at V and 4 bases at J, with 6 bases in the middle. CDR1 SGHVS and CDR2 FQNEAQ come from the germline V gene. The CDR3 DNA reads as TGTGCCAGCAGCTTAAGCCGGAATCAGCCCCAGCATTTT. Translation gives CASSLSRNQPQHF.

The chain carries TRBV30 and TRBJ2-2; D is undetermined. The CDR3 spans 14 residues. CDR1 GTSNPN and CDR2 SVGIG come from the germline V gene (reference sequence). V lost 2 bases to trimming and J lost 2 bases, with 9 bases between them. The chain's CDR3 is CAWSWSRNTGELFF. The CDR3 coding sequence is TGTGCCTGGAGTTGGTCTAGAAACACCGGGGAGCTGTTTTTT.

CDR3: CASSLTSGDDEQFF. The CDR3 DNA follows: TGTGCCAGCAGCCTTACTAGCGGGGACGATGAGCAGTTCTTC. The rearrangement uses TRBV7-2 and TRBJ2-1; 10 nucleotides line up with TRBD2. This CDR3 is built from 14 residues. Germline V gene data show CDR1 as SGHTA and CDR2 as FQGNSA. Trimming at V came to 5 bases and at J to 8 bases, leaving 6 bases not matched to a gene.

J is TRBJ2-5 and V is TRBV29-1; 9 bases fit TRBD1. The J segment lost 4 bases and the V segment lost 5 bases, leaving 20 bases of the junction unmatched. Germline V CDR1 and CDR2: SQVTM, ANQGSEA. This CDR3 has 18 amino acids. As DNA, the CDR3 is TGCAGCGTTCGAGAGTCCGGGACAGGGAGATTATGGGGAGAGACCCAGTACTTC. Protein product: CSVRESGTGRLWGETQYF.

The CDR3 nucleotides read TGTGCCAGCGCCGGGACAGCCTTCGGGTCCCAGTACTTC. This gives the protein CASAGTAFGSQYF. J is TRBJ2-5 and V is TRBV25-1; 7 bases agree with TRBD1. The CDR3 runs 13 residues. Germline V lookup: CDR1 MGHDK, CDR2 SYGVNS. V shed 8 bases and J 9 bases; nucleotides not matched to a gene: 12. Full variable domain (rest looked up from reference TRBV25-1 and TRBJ2-5): EADIYQTPRYLVIGTGKKITLECSQTMGHDKMYWYQQDPGMELHLIHYSYGVNSTEKGDLSSESTVSRIRTEHFPLTLESARPSHTSQYLCASAGTAFGSQYFGPGTRLLVL.

This chain links TRBV6-1 with TRBJ1-3; D remains ambiguous. CDR3 size: 13 residues. The germline V gene has CDR1 MNHNS and CDR2 SASEGT. Deletions cut 5 bases from V and 4 bases from J, with 9 bases between. DNA for the CDR3: TGTGCCAGCAGTATCCACACGGGAAACACCATATATTTT. This gives the protein CASSIHTGNTIYF.

This clone was seen a single time. Mismatch with germline at one junction end may stem from a read error. The DNA of the CDR3 is TGTGCCAGCAGTTTCGGGGGGGCAGGTAGCTATGGCTACCCCTTC. Translation: CASSFGGAGSYGYPF. The rearrangement joins TRBV6-5 to TRBJ1-2, with a possible D match to TRBD1 (6 bases). Germline-derived CDR1 and CDR2 are MNHEY and SVGAGI. The CDR3 has 15 residues.

Only a few counts were recorded for this clone. The chain employs TRBV4-1 and TRBJ1-4; 9 nucleotides match TRBD1. The CDR3 is 15 residues long. CDR1 and CDR2 (germline): MGHRA, YSYEKL. V lost 2 bases, J lost 4 bases, and 2 bases stayed unmatched. CDR3 coding DNA: TGCGCCAGCAGCCAAAGGACAGGGGTTAATGAAAAACTGTTTTTT. Protein: CASSQRTGVNEKLFF.

This chain uses TRBV25-1 with TRBJ2-5, with TRBD2 matching over 11 bases. The CDR3 length is 18 residues. J gave up 3 bases and V 0 bases, and 9 bases lay outside the gene matches. CDR1 is MGHDK, CDR2 SYGVNS, per germline. The CDR3 here is CASSEYPATSGAEETQYF. The CDR3 DNA follows: TGTGCCAGCAGTGAATACCCCGCGACTAGCGGGGCCGAAGAGACCCAGTACTTC.

This chain joins TRBV4-1 and TRBJ1-5, with TRBD1 identical over 9 bases. From germline, CDR1 is MGHRA and CDR2 YSYEKL. After removal of 3 bases from V and 1 base from J, the junction contained 1 base not matched to a gene. CDR3 length equals 15 residues. The CDR3 DNA reads TGCGCCAGCAGCCAGACAGGGGGAAGCAATCAGCCCCAGCATTTT. Encoded protein: CASSQTGGSNQPQHF.

This clone was seen just once. The chain joins TRBV6-5 to TRBJ1-2, with D unresolved. Germline CDR1 is MNHEY and CDR2 is SVGAGI. The CDR3 loop spans 11 amino acids. V lost 8 bases to trimming and J lost 6 bases, with 10 bases between them. The chain's CDR3 is CASYTPDGYTF. As DNA, the CDR3 is TGTGCCAGCTATACCCCGGATGGCTACACCTTC.

The rearrangement uses TRBV7-2 and TRBJ1-6; D is ambiguous. This CDR3 contains 13 residues. Germline-derived CDR1 and CDR2 are SGHTA and FQGNSA. V lost 3 bases and J lost 7, with 7 bases in between. The CDR3 loop is CASSFERNSPLHF. CDR3 bases: TGTGCCAGCAGCTTCGAGAGGAATTCACCCCTCCACTTT. Based on the CDR3 plus reference TRBV7-2 and TRBJ1-6, the full variable domain is GAGVSQSPSNKVTEKGKDVELRCDPISGHTALYWYRQSLGQGLEFLIYFQGNSAPDKSGLPSDRFSAERTGGSVSTLTIQRTQQEDSAVYLCASSFERNSPLHFGNGTRLTVT.

This chain joins TRBV19 and TRBJ1-5; D not certain. Germline V gene sequence: CDR1 LNHDA, CDR2 SQIVND (reference sequence). V lost 1 base and J lost 3, with 10 bases in between. This CDR3 is 15 amino acids long. The CDR3 is CASSIGGIYNQPQHF. CDR3 bases: TGTGCCAGTAGTATAGGAGGGATCTACAATCAGCCCCAGCATTTT.

J is TRBJ1-2 and V is TRBV2; D may be TRBD1 (6 bases). Germline loops: CDR1 SNHLY, CDR2 FYNNEI. This CDR3 has 12 residues. Trimming cost V 3 bases and J 12 bases, with 14 bases left between them. CDR3 protein: CASSDVDSLHTF. The CDR3 DNA reads TGTGCCAGCAGTGACGTGGACAGCCTACACACCTTC.

This chain joins TRBV19 and TRBJ1-1, with 9 nucleotides matching TRBD1. CDR1 and CDR2 (germline): LNHDA, SQIVND (reference sequence). The CDR3 spans 14 residues. After removal of 4 bases from V and 7 bases from J, the junction contained 7 bases not matched to a gene. CDR3 nucleotide sequence: TGTGCCAGTAGTAGACAAACAGGGGGCCGTGAAGCTTTCTTT. This codes for CASSRQTGGREAFF.

The rearrangement uses TRBV28 and TRBJ1-2; TRBD1 might be the D (5 bases). Germline lookup yields CDR1 MDHEN and CDR2 SYDVKM. The germline V and J ends were trimmed by 5 bases and 1 base, with 11 bases remaining between them. This CDR3 region has 14 residues. CDR3 sequence (DNA): TGTGCCAGCAGTCTTCTCGGGGGTAACTATGGCTACACCTTC. Amino acid sequence: CASSLLGGNYGYTF.